A single sample is the source of the 23 T cell receptor beta chains below, sequenced in a study of T cell responses to AZD1222 COVID-19 vaccine. TCRdb keeps only in-frame clones here, not all; method: immunoSEQ multiplex PCR. The table lists 130,000 to 150,000 clones, around 84% of them singletons, with around 5% in the top ten. The sample in question was peripheral blood, obtained 28 days after the second AZD1222 dose. The source of these receptors is an adult who received the AZD1222 COVID-19 vaccine.

The genes are TRBV3-1 (or the pseudogene TRBV3-2) and TRBJ2-7, with D perhaps matching TRBD2 (6 bases). CDR1 and CDR2 (germline): LGHDT, YNNKEL (reference sequence). V gave up 0 bases and J gave up 4 bases, with 16 bases separating them. CDR3 size: 16 residues. CDR3 sequence (DNA): TGTGCCAGCAGCCAAGAGCCGGTAGGGACTCTGTACGAGCAGTACTTC. Its protein product is CASSQEPVGTLYEQYF.

The rearrangement links TRBV6-5 to TRBJ1-3; unclear D gene. The CDR3 is made up of 15 amino acids. Germline V gene sequence: CDR1 MNHEY, CDR2 SVGAGI. Trimming stripped 6 bases from V and 0 bases from J, with 12 bases between. The DNA for the CDR3 is TGTGCCAGCAGGGCAGGCGTTATCTCTGGAAACACCATATATTTT. It codes for CASRAGVISGNTIYF.

The rearrangement links TRBV19 to TRBJ1-5, with a possible D match to TRBD1 (5 bases). Trimming shortened V by 5 bases and J by 0 bases, and 14 bases separated the two germline ends. The germline CDR1 and CDR2 sequences are LNHDA and SQIVND (reference sequence). The CDR3 contains 16 residues. The CDR3 nucleotides are TGTGCCAGTAGTGAGTGGACGGGGGATAGCAATCAGCCCCAGCATTTT. Translation gives CASSEWTGDSNQPQHF.

This clone was counted a single time. The genes are TRBV2 and TRBJ2-3; TRBD2 agrees at 7 bases. Per germline, CDR1 SNHLY and CDR2 FYNNEI. This CDR3 contains 16 residues. After removal of 2 bases from V and 8 bases from J, the junction contained 13 bases not matched to a gene. The CDR3 DNA sequence: TGTGCCAGCAGTGAATGGGCGGGGGTGAACACTGGTACGCAGTATTTT. Its translation is CASSEWAGVNTGTQYF.

The chain has TRBV19 and TRBJ2-3; D is perhaps TRBD2 (5 bases). Trimming stripped 1 base from V and 4 bases from J, with 15 bases between. The CDR3 runs to 16 residues. The V gene's germline CDR1 is LNHDA and CDR2 SQIVND (reference sequence). Here the CDR3 DNA reads TGTGCCAGTAGTATAGGGGTGGGCCCCGGGGCAGATACGCAGTATTTT. It codes for CASSIGVGPGADTQYF.

The rearrangement joins TRBV2 to TRBJ2-7, with no clear D. Deletions cut 6 bases from V and 5 bases from J, with 8 bases between. This CDR3 region has 11 residues. Germline CDR1 is SNHLY and CDR2 is FYNNEI. CDR3 DNA sequence: TGTGCCAGCAGCGCTTATGACGAGCAGTACTTC. Amino acids: CASSAYDEQYF.

This clone was counted a single time. This chain joins TRBV5-1 and TRBJ2-1, with D hard to call. The CDR3 covers 15 residues. Trimming shortened V by 1 base and J by 4 bases, and 12 bases separated the two germline ends. The V gene's germline CDR1 is SGHRS and CDR2 YFSETQ. For the CDR3, the DNA is TGCGCCAGCAGCTTGAGGTCGACTGGATACAATGAGCAGTTCTTC. Protein: CASSLRSTGYNEQFF.

The sample holds one count of this clone. The chain uses TRBV2 and TRBJ2-2; D is possibly TRBD2 (6 bases). The V end lost 4 bases, the J end lost 5 bases, and 8 bases lay between the germline ends. The length of the CDR3 is 13 residues. Germline V gene lookup returns CDR1 SNHLY and CDR2 FYNNEI. CDR3 in DNA: TGTGCCAGCAGTGGACGGGGGACCGGGGAGCTGTTTTTT. Protein sequence: CASSGRGTGELFF.

The gene calls are TRBV4-1 and TRBJ2-5; maybe TRBD2 (6 bases). The germline V and J ends were trimmed by 0 bases and 2 bases, with 16 bases remaining between them. This CDR3 comprises 17 residues. CDR1 and CDR2 (germline): MGHRA, YSYEKL. The CDR3 spells CASSQEGDGGGQETQYF. As DNA, the CDR3 is TGCGCCAGCAGCCAAGAAGGAGACGGGGGTGGGCAAGAGACCCAGTACTTC.

The chain couples TRBV9 to TRBJ2-7, with D possibly matching TRBD2 (6 bases). This CDR3 contains 14 residues. Trimming took 0 bases from V and 6 from J, leaving 13 bases between them. CDR1 and CDR2 (germline): SGDLS, YYNGEE. The DNA of the CDR3 is TGTGCCAGCAGCGTAGCTACGATGGGGGGCGAGCAGTACTTC. Its protein product is CASSVATMGGEQYF.

J is TRBJ2-7 and V is TRBV7-2; maybe TRBD2 (5 bases). Between the trimmed V and J ends, which lost 4 bases and 3 bases, there was a span of 13 bases. From germline, CDR1 is SGHTA and CDR2 FQGNSA. The CDR3 sequence is 14 residues long. CDR3 nucleotide sequence: TGTGCCAGCAGCTACCGACTGGAGGACTACGAGCAGTACTTC. Residues: CASSYRLEDYEQYF. The full variable domain, rest sourced from reference TRBV7-2 and TRBJ2-7, is GAGVSQSPSNKVTEKGKDVELRCDPISGHTALYWYRQSLGQGLEFLIYFQGNSAPDKSGLPSDRFSAERTGGSVSTLTIQRTQQEDSAVYLCASSYRLEDYEQYFGPGTRLTVT.

The chain combines TRBV6-5 with TRBJ1-3; D unclear. The CDR3 is 13 residues long. The V gene's germline CDR1 is MNHEY and CDR2 SVGAGI. The V gene lost 6 bases and the J gene lost 8 bases, with 14 bases spanning the gap. The CDR3 spells CASRPGPRDTIYF. The CDR3 bases are TGTGCCAGCAGGCCGGGCCCGAGGGACACCATATATTTT.

The rearrangement uses TRBV11-2 and TRBJ1-3, with D possibly TRBD1 on 5 matching bases. With 8 bases removed from V and 4 bases from J, the gap between germline ends came to 21 bases. The germline CDR1 and CDR2 sequences are SGHAT and FQNNGV. The CDR3 totals 16 residues. The CDR3 nucleotides are TGTGCCAGCGGCCTTCTTCGGGGGTCAACCGGAAACACCATATATTTT. This encodes CASGLLRGSTGNTIYF.

This clone was seen more than once but under ten times. This rearrangement joins TRBV29-1 to TRBJ1-1, with 7 positions matching TRBD1. Losses at the gene ends were 1 base for V and 0 bases for J; bases not matched to a gene: 2. Germline V lookup: CDR1 SQVTM, CDR2 ANQGSEA. The CDR3 extends over 14 amino acids. CDR3 loop: CSVEVGQLNTEAFF. CDR3 DNA sequence: TGCAGCGTTGAAGTGGGACAGTTGAACACTGAAGCTTTCTTT.

The chain joins TRBV5-8 to TRBJ2-7; no reliable D call. CDR1 is SGHTS, CDR2 YDEGEE, per germline. The CDR3 spans 13 residues. Trimming stripped 6 bases from V and 3 bases from J, with 13 bases between. The CDR3 DNA is TGTGCCAGCAACCATAATAGAGACTACGAGCAGTACTTC. This codes for CASNHNRDYEQYF.

This chain joins TRBV28 and TRBJ1-3; D remains ambiguous. The germline V gene has CDR1 MDHEN and CDR2 SYDVKM. This CDR3 has 14 amino acids. V was clipped by 3 bases and J by 0 bases, with 6 bases between them. In DNA form, the CDR3 reads TGTGCCAGCAGTTTTATTCTCTCTGGAAACACCATATATTTT. Its translation is CASSFILSGNTIYF.

V and J are TRBV28 and TRBJ1-5, with a tentative D call TRBD1 (6 bases). Between the trimmed V and J ends, which lost 4 bases and 0 bases, there was a span of 16 bases. The length of the CDR3 is 17 residues. Germline V gene data show CDR1 as MDHEN and CDR2 as SYDVKM. The CDR3, as DNA: TGTGCCAGCAGTTACCAGGACAGATTCGATAGCAATCAGCCCCAGCATTTT. This sequence encodes CASSYQDRFDSNQPQHF. Filled out from reference TRBV28 and TRBJ1-5, the complete variable domain reads DVKVTQSSRYLVKRTGEKVFLECVQDMDHENMFWYRQDPGLGLRLIYFSYDVKMKEKGDIPEGYSVSREKKERFSLILESASTNQTSMYLCASSYQDRFDSNQPQHFGDGTRLSIL.

The V call is TRBV5-4, the J call TRBJ2-7; tentatively, D is TRBD2 (6 bases). CDR3 length: 16 residues. From germline, CDR1 is SGHNT and CDR2 YYREEE (reference sequence). The ends were cut back, 4 bases at V and 2 bases at J, with 19 bases in the middle. CDR3 nucleotides: TGTGCCAGCAGCCTGACTAGTTTAGGAATTACCTACGAGCAGTACTTC. Encoded protein: CASSLTSLGITYEQYF.

The chain carries TRBV19 and TRBJ1-5, with D perhaps matching TRBD1 (5 bases). The CDR3 is made up of 13 amino acids. In germline, CDR1 is LNHDA, CDR2 SQIVND (reference sequence). V lost 3 bases to trimming and J lost 2 bases, with 5 bases between them. The CDR3: CASSIRGNQPQHF. For the CDR3, the DNA is TGTGCCAGTAGTATCAGGGGCAATCAGCCCCAGCATTTT.

The chain employs TRBV28 and TRBJ1-2, with 9 bases lining up with TRBD1. This CDR3 region has 16 residues. CDR1 MDHEN and CDR2 SYDVKM come from the germline V gene. Unmatched junction bases numbered 14, after V lost 4 bases and J lost 8 bases. As DNA, the CDR3 is TGTGCCAGCAGTTGGTTAGGGGACAGGGTTTCAGGAGGCTACACCTTC. Amino acid sequence: CASSWLGDRVSGGYTF.

The chain has TRBV6-1 and TRBJ1-5; D might be TRBD1 (5 bases). Per germline, CDR1 MNHNS and CDR2 SASEGT. The CDR3 contains 14 residues. Trimming took 2 bases from V and 3 from J, leaving 8 bases between them. CDR3 amino acids: CASSEQGFNQPQHF. CDR3 in DNA: TGTGCCAGCAGTGAACAGGGCTTCAATCAGCCCCAGCATTTT.

The chain recombines TRBV11-2 with TRBJ2-7; the D is unclear. The CDR3 spans 11 residues. With 3 bases removed from V and 6 bases from J, the gap between germline ends came to 6 bases. Germline lookup yields CDR1 SGHAT and CDR2 FQNNGV. The CDR3 DNA reads TGTGCCAGCAGCTTGGCCCTCGAGCAGTACTTC. Amino acid sequence: CASSLALEQYF.

The chain couples TRBV29-1 to TRBJ1-1; maybe TRBD1 (6 bases). Per germline, CDR1 SQVTM and CDR2 ANQGSEA. Trimming removed 6 bases at V and 6 bases at J, with 14 bases between. CDR3 length: 12 amino acids. DNA for the CDR3: TGCAGCGTGGGGGCCTTTGGCCCTGAAGCTTTCTTT. Protein product: CSVGAFGPEAFF.